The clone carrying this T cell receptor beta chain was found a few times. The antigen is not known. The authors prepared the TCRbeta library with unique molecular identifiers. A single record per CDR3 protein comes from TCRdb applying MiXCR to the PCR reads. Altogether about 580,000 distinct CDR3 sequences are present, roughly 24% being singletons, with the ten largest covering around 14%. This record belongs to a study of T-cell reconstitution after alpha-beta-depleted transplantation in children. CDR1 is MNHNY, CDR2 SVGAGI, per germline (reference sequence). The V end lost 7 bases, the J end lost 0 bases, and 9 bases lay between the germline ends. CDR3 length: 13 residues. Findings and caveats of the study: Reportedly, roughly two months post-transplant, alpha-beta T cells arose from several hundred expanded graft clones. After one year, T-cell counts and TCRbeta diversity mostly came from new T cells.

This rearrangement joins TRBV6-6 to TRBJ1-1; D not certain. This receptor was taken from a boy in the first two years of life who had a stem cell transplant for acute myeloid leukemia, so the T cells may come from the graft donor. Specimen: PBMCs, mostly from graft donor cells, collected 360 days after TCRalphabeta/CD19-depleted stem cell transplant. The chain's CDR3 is CASKWNVNTEAFF. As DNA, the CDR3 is TGTGCCAGCAAGTGGAACGTGAACACTGAAGCTTTCTTT.